The source of this TCR beta chain is a study of cytomegalovirus exposure and HLA in healthy donors. At the level of the study: Among 398 genotyped donors, roughly 81% fell in the Caucasian-associated ancestry cluster. Study conclusions and caveats: Analysis was carried out at a later point, and it linked a missense DCLRE1C variant to TCR beta V- and J-gene trimming. Later analysis showed TCR association rates varying by HLA locus, highest for DRB1 and lowest for HLA-C.

In germline, CDR1 is LNHNV, CDR2 YYDKDF (reference sequence). The CDR3 runs 13 residues. V was trimmed by 3 bases and J by 1 base, leaving 6 bases between them. 60 Vbeta and 13 Jbeta primers were used in PCR. The assay was immunoSEQ multiplex PCR, and TCRdb's table has in-frame clones only and misses some. The sample lists roughly 160,000 clones; around four fifths were seen once. Note on this clone: Its matching antigen is unknown.

The sequence came from a woman in her 50s in good health and CMV-seropositive. The V call is TRBV15, the J call TRBJ1-1; D is possibly TRBD1 (6 bases). Sequencing was done on a sample of PBMCs. CDR3 loop: CATSRGQNTEAFF. CDR3 DNA sequence: TGTGCCACCAGCAGGGGACAGAACACTGAAGCTTTCTTT. Variable domain in full (rest from reference TRBV15 and TRBJ1-1): DAMVIQNPRYQVTQFGKPVTLSCSQTLNHNVMYWYQQKSSQAPKLLFHYYDKDFNNEADTPDNFQSRRPNTSFCFLDIRSPGLGDTAMYLCATSRGQNTEAFFGQGTRLTVV.